Listed here are 23 T cell receptor beta chains from one sample, sequenced in a study of blood T cells in healthy people across ages. Then a second PCR, running about 6 to 12 cycles, was carried out with a sample-barcoded 5' primer and a J-beta primer mix. TCRdb passed the 5' RACE reads through MiXCR, listing each CDR3 protein once. Altogether about 1.8 million distinct CDR3 sequences are present, approximately 50% being singletons, with the ten largest covering approximately 2%. Specimen: blood. The source of these receptors is a woman aged 35 to 49 in good health.

The rearrangement uses TRBV20-1 and TRBJ1-1, with D unclear. The CDR3 covers 11 residues. Trimming took off 4 bases at V and 8 bases at J, with 11 bases between the two ends. Germline V gene data show CDR1 as DFQATT and CDR2 as SNEGSKA (reference sequence). Here the CDR3 reads CSAIPQIEAFF. CDR3 nucleotide sequence: TGCAGTGCTATTCCCCAAATCGAAGCTTTCTTT.

The J gene is TRBJ2-7, the V gene TRBV27, with D uncertain. In germline, CDR1 is MNHEY, CDR2 SMNVEV (reference sequence). CDR3 length: 13 residues. V gave up 9 bases and J gave up 6 bases, with 18 bases separating them. The CDR3 loop is CASSLQLGSEQYF. CDR3 nucleotide sequence: TGTGCCAGTTCCTTGCAGCTTGGTAGCGAGCAGTACTTC.

V gene TRBV5-1 combines with J gene TRBJ2-5; a weak D match, TRBD1 (6 bases). V lost 6 bases and J lost 11, with 23 bases in between. The CDR3 is 14 residues long. Germline V gene lookup returns CDR1 SGHRS and CDR2 YFSETQ. The CDR3 DNA is TGCGCCAGCAAAGGGAAGGGGGTGGAGAATGAGCAGTACTTC. The encoded protein is CASKGKGVENEQYF.

This clonotype was found a few times. This rearrangement joins TRBV4-2 to TRBJ2-1, with D perhaps TRBD1 or TRBD2 (7 bases each). The germline gives CDR1 LGHNA, CDR2 YNFKEQ. The CDR3 is made up of 20 amino acids. Trimming removed 3 bases from V and 6 bases from J, with 30 bases in between. CDR3 residues: CASSHFDRETGTSAFNEQFF. CDR3 nucleotide sequence: TGTGCCAGCAGCCATTTCGACAGGGAGACGGGAACTAGCGCTTTCAATGAGCAGTTCTTC.

DNA for the CDR3: TGTGCCAGCAGTTCAATTTGGGAAGCCACAGAGACCCAGTACTTC. It codes for CASSSIWEATETQYF. The genes are TRBV28 and TRBJ2-5; D remains ambiguous. The CDR3 sequence is 15 residues long. CDR1 and CDR2 from the germline V gene are MDHEN and SYDVKM. The V and J ends lost 4 bases and 4 bases respectively, with 16 bases between them.

The chain uses TRBV6-5 and TRBJ2-1; TRBD2 agrees at 9 bases. Looked up from germline, CDR1 is MNHEY and CDR2 is SVGAGI. J lost 2 bases, V lost 0 bases, and 5 bases had no gene match. The CDR3 is made up of 17 amino acids. The CDR3 loop is CASSYSRIAGAYNEQFF. The CDR3 coding sequence is TGTGCCAGCAGTTACTCCCGGATAGCGGGGGCCTACAATGAGCAGTTCTTC.

J is TRBJ2-1 and V is TRBV6-5; possibly TRBD1 for D (6 bases). The CDR3 runs to 12 residues. Trimming left V 7 bases short and J 9 bases short, with 13 bases between. CDR1 is MNHEY, CDR2 SVGAGI, per germline. For the CDR3, the DNA is TGTGCCAGCACCGGGCAGGGGACTGAGCAGTTCTTC. As protein: CASTGQGTEQFF.

V gene TRBV5-1 combines with J gene TRBJ2-5, with a weak D call TRBD1 (5 bases). The CDR3 has 16 residues. CDR1 and CDR2 (germline): SGHRS, YFSETQ. The ends were cut back, 4 bases at V and 1 base at J, with 17 bases in the middle. The DNA of the CDR3 is TGCGCCAGCAGCCGCCACACAGGAACCCTCCAAGAGACCCAGTACTTC. The encoded protein is CASSRHTGTLQETQYF.

For this clonotype: One end of the junction fails to match germline, which may point to a read error. This chain connects TRBV7-2 to TRBJ2-5; TRBD1 aligns across 8 bases. The length of the CDR3 is 14 residues. CDR1 is SGHTA and CDR2 is FQGNSA in the germline V gene. The CDR3 coding sequence is TGTGCCTGCAGCGACCAGGGGGCGCGAGAGACCCAGTACTTC. Residues: CACSDQGARETQYF.

This clonotype came up a few times. The V and J genes are TRBV7-2 and TRBJ2-1; 8 bases are shared with TRBD2. This CDR3 region has 15 residues. In germline, CDR1 is SGHTA, CDR2 FQGNSA. V lost 5 bases to trimming and J lost 8 bases; unmatched junction nucleotides: 11. This chain's CDR3 is CASSLGYPGGDEQFF. The DNA of the CDR3 is TGTGCCAGCAGCCTAGGATATCCCGGGGGGGATGAGCAGTTCTTC.

J is TRBJ2-7 and V is TRBV7-2, with D possibly being TRBD2 (6 bases). The end of the DNA is better explained by TRBJ2-4, so the J call may be wrong. CDR3 length equals 16 residues. The germline CDR1 and CDR2 sequences are SGHTA and FQGNSA. The CDR3 protein is CASSLLTGRSKNIQYF. The CDR3 DNA follows: TGTGCCAGCAGCTTACTCACCGGGAGAAGTAAAAACATTCAGTACTTC.

This clonotype was seen a few times. The rearrangement links TRBV20-1 to TRBJ2-7; D is possibly TRBD1 (6 bases). Germline V lookup: CDR1 DFQATT, CDR2 SNEGSKA (reference sequence). The germline V and J ends were trimmed by 5 bases and 7 bases, with 21 bases remaining between them. The CDR3 contains 14 residues. The CDR3 loop is CSAEGQPPIYEQYF. The CDR3 DNA sequence: TGCAGTGCTGAAGGACAGCCACCAATTTATGAGCAGTACTTC.

This clonotype appeared a few times. CDR3 region: CAVRQGPPGANVLTF. The CDR3 DNA follows: TGTGCTGTACGACAGGGTCCCCCTGGGGCCAACGTCCTGACTTTC. The gene calls are TRBV7-7 and TRBJ2-6, with TRBD1 identical over 7 bases. There are 15 residues in the CDR3. Germline CDR1 reads SSHAT; CDR2 reads FNYEAQ (reference sequence).

V gene TRBV27 combines with J gene TRBJ2-3; maybe TRBD2 (5 bases). The CDR3 is made up of 14 amino acids. Trimming took 3 bases from V and 10 from J, leaving 17 bases between them. Germline V lookup: CDR1 MNHEY, CDR2 SMNVEV (reference sequence). The CDR3 DNA reads as TGTGCCAGCAGTTTGCTTCGGGAAAAAATGGCGCAGTATTTT. Residues: CASSLLREKMAQYF.

This clonotype showed up just a few times. V and J are TRBV10-3 and TRBJ2-3; 11 bases are a match to TRBD2. The V and J ends lost 6 bases and 2 bases, in that order; junction bases with no gene match: 4. CDR3 length: 15 amino acids. Germline V CDR1 and CDR2: ENHRY, SYGVKD. CDR3 sequence: CAIRATSGATDTQYF. CDR3 DNA: TGTGCCATCAGGGCGACTAGCGGGGCCACAGATACGCAGTATTTT.

This clonotype was detected only a few times. This rearrangement joins TRBV6-2 or TRBV6-3 to TRBJ2-6, with D possibly matching TRBD1 (5 bases). The CDR3 has 18 residues. The V end was cut by 6 bases, the J end by 0 bases, with 18 bases between. Germline loops: CDR1 MNHEY, CDR2 SVGEGT. CDR3: CASSQPGSGISGANVLTF. The CDR3 DNA reads TGTGCCAGCAGCCAACCAGGGTCCGGTATCTCTGGGGCCAACGTCCTGACTTTC.

This clonotype was counted many times. The genes are TRBV20-1 and TRBJ1-2; no definite D call. The CDR3 length is 13 residues. V lost 4 bases and J lost 4, with 13 bases in between. CDR1 and CDR2 from the germline V gene are DFQATT and SNEGSKA (reference sequence). CDR3 residues: CSANPGIGYGYTF. In DNA, the CDR3 is TGCAGTGCTAACCCGGGTATTGGCTATGGCTACACCTTC.

This clonotype has a handful of counts. V and J are TRBV20-1 and TRBJ2-5; no clear D. The CDR3 covers 11 residues. CDR1 is DFQATT, CDR2 SNEGSKA, per germline (reference sequence). Trimming removed 8 bases at V and 2 bases at J, with 9 bases between. In DNA form, the CDR3 reads TGCAGTACCGACGTTCAAGAGACCCAGTACTTC. This gives the protein CSTDVQETQYF.

This clonotype has just a few counts. This chain links TRBV27 with TRBJ2-4; 9 positions agree with TRBD1. V shed 8 bases and J 13 bases; nucleotides not matched to a gene: 15. This CDR3 has 14 residues. CDR1 and CDR2 (germline): MNHEY, SMNVEV (reference sequence). The CDR3 reads CASGSGTGFGEQYF. In DNA form, the CDR3 reads TGTGCCAGCGGATCCGGGACAGGGTTTGGGGAGCAGTACTTC.

The gene calls are TRBV20-1 and TRBJ2-7; 11 bases line up with TRBD1. CDR1 and CDR2 from the germline V gene are DFQATT and SNEGSKA (reference sequence). The junction had 8 bases not matched to a gene; V was cut back by 6 bases and J by 7 bases. The CDR3 contains 13 residues. The CDR3 nucleotides are TGCAGTGCGGATGGACAGGGGGCTTGGGAGCAGTACTTC. It yields the protein CSADGQGAWEQYF.

This clonotype appeared a few times. The CDR3 nucleotides are TGTGCCAGCAGTTACTCGTTACGGGGGGGAGAGGATGAGCAGTTCTTC. Translating it yields CASSYSLRGGEDEQFF. This chain joins TRBV6-2 or TRBV6-3 and TRBJ2-1; 8 bases are shared with TRBD2. J gave up 8 bases and V 0 bases, and 9 bases lay outside the gene matches. This CDR3 spans 16 amino acids. Germline V gene sequence: CDR1 MNHEY, CDR2 SVGEGT.

This clonotype turned up a few times. The V and J genes are TRBV4-1 and TRBJ2-1; 8 bases match TRBD1. Germline loops: CDR1 MGHRA, CDR2 YSYEKL. V dropped 8 bases and J dropped 9; count of bases not matched to a gene: 3. CDR3 size: 11 residues. Written as DNA, the CDR3 is TGCGCCAGCCAGGGGGCCGGTGAGCAGTTCTTC. Its translation is CASQGAGEQFF.

This clonotype turned up a few times. The genes are TRBV24-1 and TRBJ2-1, with 8 bases identical to TRBD2. The CDR3 is 16 amino acids. Trimming cost V 5 bases and J 6 bases; bases outside gene matches: 11. Germline CDR1 KGHDR, CDR2 SFDVKD. The CDR3 nucleotides are TGTGCCACCAGTGCTAACCAAGCGGGGGCCTTCAATGAGCAGTTCTTC. As protein: CATSANQAGAFNEQFF.